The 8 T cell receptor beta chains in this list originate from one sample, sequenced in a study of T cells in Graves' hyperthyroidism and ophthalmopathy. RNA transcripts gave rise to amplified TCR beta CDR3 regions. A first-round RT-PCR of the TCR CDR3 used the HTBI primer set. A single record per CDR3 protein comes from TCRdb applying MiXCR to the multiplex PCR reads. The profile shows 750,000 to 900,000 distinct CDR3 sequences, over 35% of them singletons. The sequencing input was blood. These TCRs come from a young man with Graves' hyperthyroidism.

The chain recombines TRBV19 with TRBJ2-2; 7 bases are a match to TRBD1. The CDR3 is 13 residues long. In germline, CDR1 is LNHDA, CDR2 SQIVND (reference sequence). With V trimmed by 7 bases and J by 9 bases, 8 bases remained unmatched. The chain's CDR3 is CASKGAGPRELFF. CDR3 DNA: TGTGCCAGTAAGGGGGCGGGTCCGCGGGAGCTGTTTTTT.

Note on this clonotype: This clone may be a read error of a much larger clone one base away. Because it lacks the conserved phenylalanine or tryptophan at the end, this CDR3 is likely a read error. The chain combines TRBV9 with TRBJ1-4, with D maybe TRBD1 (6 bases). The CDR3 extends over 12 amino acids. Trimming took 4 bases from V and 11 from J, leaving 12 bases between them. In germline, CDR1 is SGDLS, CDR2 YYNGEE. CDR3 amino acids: CASSPSGDKLFS. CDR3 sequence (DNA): TGTGCCAGCAGCCCATCAGGGGATAAACTGTTTTCT.

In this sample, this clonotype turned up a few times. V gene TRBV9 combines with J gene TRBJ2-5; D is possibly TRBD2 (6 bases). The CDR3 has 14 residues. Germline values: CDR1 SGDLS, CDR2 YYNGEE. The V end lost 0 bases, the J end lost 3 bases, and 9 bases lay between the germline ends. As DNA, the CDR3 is TGTGCCAGCAGCGTAGAAGGCGGGGAAGAGACCCAGTACTTC. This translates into CASSVEGGEETQYF.

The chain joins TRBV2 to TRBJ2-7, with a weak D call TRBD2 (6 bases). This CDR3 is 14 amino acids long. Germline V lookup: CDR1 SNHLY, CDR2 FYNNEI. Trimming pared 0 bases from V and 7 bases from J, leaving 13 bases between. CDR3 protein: CASSEAGLLAEQYF. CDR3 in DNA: TGTGCCAGCAGTGAAGCGGGACTCCTGGCGGAGCAGTACTTC.

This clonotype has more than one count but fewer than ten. Written as DNA, the CDR3 is TGTGCCAGCAGCGGCTCCGGGGCAATCCAAGAGACCCAGTACTTC. Encoded protein: CASSGSGAIQETQYF. The chain carries TRBV9 and TRBJ2-5; D possibly matches TRBD1 or TRBD2 (5 bases each). V lost 3 bases and J lost 1, with 13 bases in between. The CDR3 has 15 residues. CDR1 is SGDLS, CDR2 YYNGEE, per germline.

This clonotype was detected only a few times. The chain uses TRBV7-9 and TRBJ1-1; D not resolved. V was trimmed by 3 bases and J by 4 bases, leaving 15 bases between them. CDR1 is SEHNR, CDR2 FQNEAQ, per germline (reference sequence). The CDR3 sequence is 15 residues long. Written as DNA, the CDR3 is TGTGCCAGCAGCTTGGGGTCTAGGGCGGCCACTGAAGCTTTCTTT. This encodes CASSLGSRAATEAFF.

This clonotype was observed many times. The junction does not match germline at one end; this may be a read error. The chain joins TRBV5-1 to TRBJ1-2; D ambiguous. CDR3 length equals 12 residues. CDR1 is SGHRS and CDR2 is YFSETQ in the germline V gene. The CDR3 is CASSPPGGGYTF. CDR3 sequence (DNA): TGTGCCAGCAGCCCCCCCGGTGGAGGCTACACCTTC.

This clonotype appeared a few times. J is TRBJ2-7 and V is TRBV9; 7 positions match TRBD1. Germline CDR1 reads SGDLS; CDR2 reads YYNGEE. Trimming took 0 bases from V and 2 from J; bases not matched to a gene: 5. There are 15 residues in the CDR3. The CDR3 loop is CASSVEGTAPYEQYF. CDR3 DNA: TGTGCCAGCAGCGTAGAGGGGACAGCTCCCTACGAGCAGTACTTC.